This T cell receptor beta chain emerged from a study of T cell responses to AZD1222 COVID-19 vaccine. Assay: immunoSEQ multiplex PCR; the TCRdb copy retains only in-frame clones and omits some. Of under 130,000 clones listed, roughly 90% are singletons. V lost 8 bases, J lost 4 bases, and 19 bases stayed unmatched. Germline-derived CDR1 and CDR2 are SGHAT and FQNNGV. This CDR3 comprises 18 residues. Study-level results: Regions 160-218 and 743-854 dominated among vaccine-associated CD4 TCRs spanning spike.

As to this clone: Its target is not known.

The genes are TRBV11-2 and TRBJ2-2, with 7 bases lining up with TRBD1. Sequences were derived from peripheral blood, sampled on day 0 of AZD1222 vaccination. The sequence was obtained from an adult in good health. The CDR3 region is CASLPTASGGRITGELFF. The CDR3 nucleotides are TGTGCCAGCCTACCGACCGCATCAGGGGGTCGTATCACCGGGGAGCTGTTTTTT.